Following are 14 T cell receptor beta chains from one sample sequenced in a study of shared clonotypes between healthy human individuals. The repertoire was sequenced with immunoSEQ multiplex PCR; TCRdb's copy has only in-frame clones and lacks some. This table has 850,000 to 1,100,000 clones, approximately 75% appearing once. Sequenced sample: memory CD4+ T cells from PBMCs. Subset described: CD45RA-negative fraction. The receptors derive from a man between 18 and 35 years old in good health. Some clones in this sample may be carry-over from other donors' samples.

The rearrangement links TRBV11-1 to TRBJ1-1; D not certain. The germline V gene encodes CDR1 SGHAT and CDR2 FQDESV (reference sequence). The CDR3 runs 13 residues. V was clipped by 0 bases and J by 3 bases, with 5 bases between them. The CDR3 protein is CASSLALYTEAFF. The CDR3 DNA reads TGTGCCAGCAGCTTAGCGCTTTACACTGAAGCTTTCTTT.

As regards this clone: The junction departs from the called germline gene at one end, perhaps through a read error. V and J are TRBV18 and TRBJ2-7; D could derive from TRBD1 or TRBD2 (5 bases each). Germline V gene sequence: CDR1 KGHSH, CDR2 LQKENI. The CDR3 sequence is 13 residues long. The CDR3 DNA reads as TGTGCCAGCTCACCAACGGTTACGGGGCCCGGGGACTTC. This sequence encodes CASSPTVTGPGDF. Together with reference TRBV18 and TRBJ2-7, the CDR3 gives the full variable domain: NAGVMQNPRHLVRRRGQEARLRCSPMKGHSHVYWYRQLPEEGLKFMVYLQKENIIDESGMPKERFSAEFPKEGPSILRIQQVVRGDSAAYFCASSPTVTGPGDFGPGTRLTVT.

CDR3 amino acids: CASSVRTGESSISNQPQHF. Written as DNA, the CDR3 is TGTGCCAGCAGTGTCCGGACAGGGGAGAGCTCTATCAGCAATCAGCCCCAGCATTTT. This rearrangement joins TRBV2 to TRBJ1-5; 9 nucleotides line up with TRBD1. J gave up 1 base and V 4 bases, and 14 bases lay outside the gene matches. Germline-derived CDR1 and CDR2 are SNHLY and FYNNEI. This CDR3 region has 19 residues.

Comments on this clone: Other DNA sequences in this specimen translate into the identical CDR3. The V gene is TRBV5-4, the J gene TRBJ2-7; 10 nucleotides match TRBD2. The CDR3 loop spans 14 amino acids. With 3 bases clipped from V and 1 base from J, the junction kept 1 base outside the gene matches. Germline values: CDR1 SGHNT, CDR2 YYREEE (reference sequence). CDR3 residues: CASSSSGSSYEQYF. The CDR3 DNA follows: TGTGCCAGCAGCTCTAGCGGGAGTTCCTACGAGCAGTACTTC.

This clone was seen a handful of times. The V gene is TRBV28, the J gene TRBJ2-7; D might be TRBD1 or TRBD2, each matching 5 bases. The CDR3 is made up of 11 amino acids. V lost 8 bases to trimming and J lost 5 bases, with 10 bases between them. CDR1 is MDHEN, CDR2 SYDVKM, per germline. The CDR3 reads CASLRGDEQYF. DNA of the CDR3: TGTGCCAGCCTTAGGGGAGACGAGCAGTACTTC.

This clone was observed a handful of times. This chain joins TRBV18 and TRBJ1-2; TRBD1 agrees at 7 bases. V shed 0 bases and J 6 bases; nucleotides not matched to a gene: 7. The CDR3 totals 15 residues. The germline V gene encodes CDR1 KGHSH and CDR2 LQKENI. The CDR3 nucleotides are TGTGCCAGCTCACCACCGGGGAACAGGGGTAATGGCTACACCTTC. Residues: CASSPPGNRGNGYTF.

The CDR3, as DNA: TGTGCCAGCAGTTACTCGAGAAGGCGGGATGAGCAGTTCTTC. Translating gives CASSYSRRRDEQFF. The chain links TRBV6-5 to TRBJ2-1; possible D gene TRBD2, 5 bases. The CDR3 covers 14 residues. Trimming removed 0 bases at V and 8 bases at J, with 11 bases between. Germline CDR1 and CDR2: MNHEY and SVGAGI.

The V call is TRBV5-1, the J call TRBJ1-2; D remains unclear. CDR1 is SGHRS and CDR2 is YFSETQ in the germline V gene. V lost 7 bases and J lost 0, with 10 bases in between. This CDR3 has 13 amino acids. The CDR3 region has the DNA TGCGCCAGCGGTCAGAGCGCTAACTATGGCTACACCTTC. Translation gives CASGQSANYGYTF.

V gene TRBV28 combines with J gene TRBJ2-3; 7 nucleotides line up with TRBD2. V was pared by 6 bases and J by 9 bases, with 15 bases of the junction left unmatched. This CDR3 spans 15 amino acids. Per the germline V gene, CDR1 is MDHEN and CDR2 is SYDVKM. The CDR3 coding sequence is TGTGCCAGCAGACCCGCCAGCGGGAACTCCGGGACGCAGTATTTT. Translating gives CASRPASGNSGTQYF.

V gene TRBV7-3 combines with J gene TRBJ2-3; 7 nucleotides line up with TRBD1. The germline V gene encodes CDR1 SGHTA and CDR2 FQGTGA. Trimming cost V 5 bases and J 2 bases; bases outside gene matches: 7. The CDR3 runs 15 residues. The CDR3: CASSQGVPLTDTQYF. DNA of the CDR3: TGTGCCAGCAGCCAGGGGGTTCCCCTCACAGATACGCAGTATTTT.

This chain connects TRBV10-3 to TRBJ2-1; 12 bases fit TRBD2. Trimming took 10 bases from V and 4 from J; bases not matched to a gene: 17. Per germline, CDR1 ENHRY and CDR2 SYGVKD. The CDR3 sequence is 18 residues long. CDR3 nucleotide sequence: TGTGCCACGTCCGGGACTAGCGGGCCGCCCAGCCTTTACAATGAGCAGTTCTTC. Translating gives CATSGTSGPPSLYNEQFF.

This sequence joins TRBV4-3 and TRBJ2-7; D is uncertain. Germline assignment: CDR1 LGHNA and CDR2 YSLEER. The CDR3 runs to 15 residues. Trimming shortened V by 0 bases and J by 3 bases, and 12 bases separated the two germline ends. The CDR3 loop is CASSQDLESHYEQYF. In DNA form, the CDR3 reads TGCGCCAGCAGCCAAGATCTTGAAAGCCACTACGAGCAGTACTTC.

The V and J genes are TRBV6-6 and TRBJ1-1, with 7 positions matching TRBD1. J lost 0 bases, V lost 2 bases, and 6 bases had no gene match. From germline, CDR1 is MNHNY and CDR2 SVGAGI (reference sequence). The CDR3 runs to 16 residues. The CDR3 sequence: CASSYRTGPLNTEAFF. The CDR3 coding sequence is TGTGCCAGCAGTTACCGGACAGGTCCCCTGAACACTGAAGCTTTCTTT.

The chain uses TRBV7-7 and TRBJ2-7; 9 bases agree with TRBD1. Trimming at V came to 5 bases and at J to 5 bases, leaving 7 bases not matched to a gene. The CDR3 is made up of 14 amino acids. The germline gives CDR1 SSHAT, CDR2 FNYEAQ (reference sequence). CDR3 sequence: CASSQGQGPDEQYF. The CDR3 DNA sequence: TGTGCCAGCAGCCAGGGACAGGGCCCGGACGAGCAGTACTTC.